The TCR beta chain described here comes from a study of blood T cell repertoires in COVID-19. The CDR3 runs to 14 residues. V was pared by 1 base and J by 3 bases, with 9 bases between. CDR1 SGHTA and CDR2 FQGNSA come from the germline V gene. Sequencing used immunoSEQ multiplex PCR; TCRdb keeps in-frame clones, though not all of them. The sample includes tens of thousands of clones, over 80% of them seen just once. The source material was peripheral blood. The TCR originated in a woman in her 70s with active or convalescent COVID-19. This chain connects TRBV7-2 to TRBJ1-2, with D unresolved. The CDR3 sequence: CASSLERGYYGYTF. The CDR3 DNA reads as TGTGCCAGCAGCTTAGAGAGAGGGTACTATGGCTACACCTTC.